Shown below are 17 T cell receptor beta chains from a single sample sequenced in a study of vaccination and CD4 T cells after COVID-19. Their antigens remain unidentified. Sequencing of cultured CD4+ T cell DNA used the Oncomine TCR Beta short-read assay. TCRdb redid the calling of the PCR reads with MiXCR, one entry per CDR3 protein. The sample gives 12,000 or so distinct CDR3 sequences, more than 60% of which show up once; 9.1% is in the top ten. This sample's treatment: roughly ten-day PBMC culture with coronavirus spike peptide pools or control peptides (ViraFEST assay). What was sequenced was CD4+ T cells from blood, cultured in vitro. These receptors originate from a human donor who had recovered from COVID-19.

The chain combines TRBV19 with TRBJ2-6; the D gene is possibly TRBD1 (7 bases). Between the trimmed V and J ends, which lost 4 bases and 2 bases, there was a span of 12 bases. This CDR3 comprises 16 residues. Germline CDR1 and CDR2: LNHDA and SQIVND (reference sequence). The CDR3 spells CASSSRGVTGANVLTF. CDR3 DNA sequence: TGTGCCAGTAGTAGCAGGGGGGTCACTGGGGCCAACGTCCTGACTTTC.

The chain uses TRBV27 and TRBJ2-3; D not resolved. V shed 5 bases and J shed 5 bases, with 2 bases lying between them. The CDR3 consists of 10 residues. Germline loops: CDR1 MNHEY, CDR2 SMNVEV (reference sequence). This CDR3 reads CASSRDTQYF. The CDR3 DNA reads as TGTGCCAGCAGTAGAGATACGCAGTATTTT.

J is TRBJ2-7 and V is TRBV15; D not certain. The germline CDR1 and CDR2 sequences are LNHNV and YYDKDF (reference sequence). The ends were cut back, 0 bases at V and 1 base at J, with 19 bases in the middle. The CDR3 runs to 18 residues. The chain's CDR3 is CATSREGIRWEGSYEQYF. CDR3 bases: TGTGCCACCAGCAGAGAGGGGATTCGGTGGGAAGGATCCTACGAGCAGTACTTC.

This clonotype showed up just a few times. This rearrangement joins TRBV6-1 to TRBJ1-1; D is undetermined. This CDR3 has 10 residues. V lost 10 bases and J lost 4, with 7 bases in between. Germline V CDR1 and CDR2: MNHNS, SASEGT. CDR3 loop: CATSSTEAFF. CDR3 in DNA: TGTGCCACCTCGAGCACTGAAGCTTTCTTT.

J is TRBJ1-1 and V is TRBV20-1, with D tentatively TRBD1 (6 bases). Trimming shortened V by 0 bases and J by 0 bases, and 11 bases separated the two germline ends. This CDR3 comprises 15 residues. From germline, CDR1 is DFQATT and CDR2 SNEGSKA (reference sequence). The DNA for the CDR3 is TGCAGTGCTAGAGACCCCAGGGGCCTGAACACTGAAGCTTTCTTT. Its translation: CSARDPRGLNTEAFF.

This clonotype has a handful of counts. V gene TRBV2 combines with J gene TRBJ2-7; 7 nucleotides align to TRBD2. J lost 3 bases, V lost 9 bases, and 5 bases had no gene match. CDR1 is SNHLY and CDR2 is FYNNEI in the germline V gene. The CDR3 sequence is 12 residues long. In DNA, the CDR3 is TGTGCCAGTGGGGGGGTGGTCTACGAGCAGTACTTC. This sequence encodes CASGGVVYEQYF.

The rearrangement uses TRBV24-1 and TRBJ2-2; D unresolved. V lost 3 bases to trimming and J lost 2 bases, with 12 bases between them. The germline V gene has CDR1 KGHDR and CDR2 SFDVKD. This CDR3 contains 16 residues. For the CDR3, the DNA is TGTGCCACCAGTGATCCTAGACGAGGCAACACCGGGGAGCTGTTTTTT. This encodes CATSDPRRGNTGELFF.

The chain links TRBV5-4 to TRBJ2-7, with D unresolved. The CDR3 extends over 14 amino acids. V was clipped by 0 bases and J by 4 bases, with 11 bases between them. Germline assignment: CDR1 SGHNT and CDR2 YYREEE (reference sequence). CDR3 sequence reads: CASSLGPPVYEQYF. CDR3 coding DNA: TGTGCCAGCAGCTTGGGACCCCCGGTATACGAGCAGTACTTC.

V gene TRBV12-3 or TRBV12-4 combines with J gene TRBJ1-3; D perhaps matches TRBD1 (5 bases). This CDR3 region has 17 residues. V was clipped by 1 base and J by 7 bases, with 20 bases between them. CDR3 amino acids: CASSLVGWGSRRNTIYF. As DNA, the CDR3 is TGTGCCAGCAGTTTAGTAGGGTGGGGGAGTCGTCGGAACACCATATATTTT.

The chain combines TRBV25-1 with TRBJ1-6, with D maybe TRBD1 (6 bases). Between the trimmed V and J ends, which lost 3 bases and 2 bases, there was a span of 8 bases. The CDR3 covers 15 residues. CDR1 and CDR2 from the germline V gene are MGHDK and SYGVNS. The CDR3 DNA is TGTGCCAGCAGTGACGGACAGACCTATAATTCACCCCTCCACTTT. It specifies CASSDGQTYNSPLHF.

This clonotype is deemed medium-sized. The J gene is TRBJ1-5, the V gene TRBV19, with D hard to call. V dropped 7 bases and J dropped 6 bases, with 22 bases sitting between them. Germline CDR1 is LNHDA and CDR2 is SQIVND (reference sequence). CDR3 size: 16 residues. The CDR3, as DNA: TGTGCCAGTATGGGATGGAGTGGTGTGGGCTCTCAGCCCCAGCATTTT. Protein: CASMGWSGVGSQPQHF.

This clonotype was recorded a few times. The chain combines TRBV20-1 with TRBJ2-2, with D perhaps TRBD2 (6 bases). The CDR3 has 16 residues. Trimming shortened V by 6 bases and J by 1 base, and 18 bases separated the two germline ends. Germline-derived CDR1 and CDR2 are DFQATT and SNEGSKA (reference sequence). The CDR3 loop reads CSAQRGAGRNTGELFF. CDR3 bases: TGCAGTGCCCAAAGAGGCGCGGGGAGGAACACCGGGGAGCTGTTTTTT.

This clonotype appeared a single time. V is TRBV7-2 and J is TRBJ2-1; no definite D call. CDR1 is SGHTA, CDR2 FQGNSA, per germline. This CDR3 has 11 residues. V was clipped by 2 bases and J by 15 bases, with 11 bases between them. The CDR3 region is CASSLRLAPFF. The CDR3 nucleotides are TGTGCCAGCAGCTTACGGTTAGCCCCGTTCTTC.

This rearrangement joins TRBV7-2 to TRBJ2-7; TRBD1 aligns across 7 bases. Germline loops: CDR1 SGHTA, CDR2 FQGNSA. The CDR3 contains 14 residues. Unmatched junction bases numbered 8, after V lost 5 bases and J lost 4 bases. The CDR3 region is CASSPPGQKYEQYF. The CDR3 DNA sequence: TGTGCCAGCAGCCCACCGGGACAGAAATACGAGCAGTACTTC. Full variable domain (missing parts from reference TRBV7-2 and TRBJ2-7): GAGVSQSPSNKVTEKGKDVELRCDPISGHTALYWYRQSLGQGLEFLIYFQGNSAPDKSGLPSDRFSAERTGGSVSTLTIQRTQQEDSAVYLCASSPPGQKYEQYFGPGTRLTVT.

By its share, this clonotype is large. The CDR3 DNA follows: TGTGCCAGTAGTATGGCGGGGGGGCAGAAGCCCCAGCATTTT. Translating it yields CASSMAGGQKPQHF. The chain links TRBV19 to TRBJ1-5; D may be TRBD1 (6 bases). V shed 3 bases and J shed 8 bases, with 14 bases lying between them. This CDR3 contains 14 residues. The germline V gene has CDR1 LNHDA and CDR2 SQIVND (reference sequence).

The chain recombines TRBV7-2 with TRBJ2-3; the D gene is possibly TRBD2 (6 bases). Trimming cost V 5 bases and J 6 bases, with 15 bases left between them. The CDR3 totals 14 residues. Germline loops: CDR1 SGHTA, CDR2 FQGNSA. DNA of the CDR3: TGTGCCAGCAGCCCTCCGGGAGTGTGGGATACGCAGTATTTT. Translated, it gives CASSPPGVWDTQYF.

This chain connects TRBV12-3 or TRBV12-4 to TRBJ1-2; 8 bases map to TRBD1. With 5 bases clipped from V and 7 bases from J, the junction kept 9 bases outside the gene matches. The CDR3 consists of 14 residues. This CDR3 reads CASSLIQGAGGYTF. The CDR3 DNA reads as TGTGCCAGCAGTCTCATTCAGGGGGCGGGTGGCTACACCTTC.